Below, 32 T cell receptor beta chains from the same sample are listed, as sequenced in a study of cytomegalovirus exposure and HLA in healthy donors. The PCR made use of 60 Vbeta and 13 Jbeta primers. Sequencing was performed with immunoSEQ multiplex PCR; in TCRdb, only in-frame clones are kept and a portion is missing. Altogether about 59,000 clones are present, more than 70% being singletons, with the ten largest covering approximately 6.3%. The sample was PBMCs. The source of these receptors is a man aged 25 to 40 in good health and CMV-seropositive.

This chain uses TRBV7-7 with TRBJ2-1; TRBD2 matches 8 bases. The CDR3 runs 15 residues. V was clipped by 3 bases and J by 9 bases; unmatched bases: 10. CDR1 is SSHAT, CDR2 FNYEAQ, per germline (reference sequence). The CDR3 DNA reads as TGTGCCAGCAGCTTGGTCTCGGGGGGGCCGGGTGAGCAGTTCTTC. This encodes CASSLVSGGPGEQFF.

The V call is TRBV27, the J call TRBJ2-7, with TRBD1 identical over 9 bases. CDR1 MNHEY and CDR2 SMNVEV come from the germline V gene (reference sequence). The length of the CDR3 is 12 residues. After removal of 9 bases from V and 5 bases from J, the junction contained 5 bases not matched to a gene. CDR3 coding DNA: TGTGCCAGTAATGGACAGGGGAACGAGCAGTACTTC. This gives the protein CASNGQGNEQYF.

This chain uses TRBV15 with TRBJ2-5; weak D call: TRBD2 (5 bases). Germline V gene data show CDR1 as LNHNV and CDR2 as YYDKDF (reference sequence). This CDR3 is 12 amino acids long. The V end lost 9 bases, the J end lost 5 bases, and 13 bases lay between the germline ends. The CDR3 sequence: CATGTRWETQYF. CDR3 sequence (DNA): TGTGCCACAGGCACTAGATGGGAGACCCAGTACTTC.

The gene calls are TRBV6-1 and TRBJ1-2; tentative D call: TRBD1 (6 bases). This CDR3 contains 14 residues. Germline CDR1 reads MNHNS; CDR2 reads SASEGT. Trimming took 4 bases from V and 6 from J, leaving 15 bases between them. This CDR3 is CASSATTGNNGYTF. Written as DNA, the CDR3 is TGTGCCAGCAGTGCAACCACAGGGAATAATGGCTACACCTTC.

The chain recombines TRBV18 with TRBJ2-7; the match to TRBD1 covers 8 bases. The ends lost 3 bases at V and 0 bases at J; junction bases unmatched: 4. The CDR3 spans 15 residues. Per germline, CDR1 KGHSH and CDR2 LQKENI. The chain's CDR3 is CASSPGQASSYEQYF. In DNA, the CDR3 is TGTGCCAGCTCACCGGGACAGGCCTCCTCCTACGAGCAGTACTTC.

V usage is TRBV11-3 and J usage is TRBJ2-1; D call uncertain. The germline V gene has CDR1 SGHNT and CDR2 YENEEA. This CDR3 region has 14 residues. V was clipped by 1 base and J by 0 bases, with 4 bases between them. The CDR3 here is CASSLADSYNEQFF. CDR3 coding DNA: TGTGCCAGCAGCTTAGCAGACTCCTACAATGAGCAGTTCTTC.

This clone was seen a single time. The V call is TRBV28, the J call TRBJ1-2; 8 bases agree with TRBD1. Per germline, CDR1 MDHEN and CDR2 SYDVKM. The V and J ends lost 6 bases and 1 base, in that order; junction bases with no gene match: 7. The CDR3 runs to 15 residues. In DNA, the CDR3 is TGTGCCAGCAGCCCGACAGGGGCAGGTAACTATGGCTACACCTTC. The encoded protein is CASSPTGAGNYGYTF.

The V gene is TRBV4-2, the J gene TRBJ2-5, with 14 bases lining up with TRBD2. The J call may be wrong; the DNA end is better matched by TRBJ2-7. CDR1 is LGHNA, CDR2 YNFKEQ, per germline. This CDR3 is built from 14 residues. The DNA of the CDR3 is TGTGCCAGCAGCCGGACTAGCGGGGGGTACGAGCAGTACTTC. Its protein product is CASSRTSGGYEQYF.

The CDR3 bases are TGTGCCAGCAGCCTTGACAGGACCCACGAGCAGTACTTC. It translates to CASSLDRTHEQYF. This rearrangement joins TRBV7-3 to TRBJ2-7, with a tentative D call TRBD1 (6 bases). Trimming pared 5 bases from V and 5 bases from J, leaving 13 bases between. The CDR3 runs 13 residues. Germline CDR1 is SGHTA and CDR2 is FQGTGA. Full variable domain (rest looked up from reference TRBV7-3 and TRBJ2-7): GAGVSQTPSNKVTEKGKYVELRCDPISGHTALYWYRQSLGQGPEFLIYFQGTGAADDSGLPNDRFFAVRPEGSVSTLKIQRTERGDSAVYLCASSLDRTHEQYFGPGTRLTVT.

The gene calls are TRBV7-9 and TRBJ2-7; weak D call: TRBD1 (5 bases). The CDR3 has 12 amino acids. Germline values: CDR1 SEHNR, CDR2 FQNEAQ (reference sequence). V was clipped by 7 bases and J by 3 bases, with 10 bases between them. CDR3 sequence: CASTFQGYEQYF. CDR3 nucleotide sequence: TGTGCCAGCACCTTTCAGGGCTACGAGCAGTACTTC.

This clone was counted a few times. CDR3 protein: CASSISGGGTGELFF. In DNA form, the CDR3 reads TGTGCCAGCAGCATTAGCGGGGGGGGAACCGGGGAGCTGTTTTTT. The chain recombines TRBV7-2 with TRBJ2-2; 11 bases agree with TRBD2. This CDR3 has 15 amino acids. With 5 bases clipped from V and 5 bases from J, the junction kept 4 bases outside the gene matches. CDR1 and CDR2 from the germline V gene are SGHTA and FQGNSA.

The J gene is TRBJ1-5, the V gene TRBV2; 7 bases align to TRBD1. There are 16 residues in the CDR3. V was pared by 2 bases and J by 7 bases, with 11 bases of the junction left unmatched. Looked up from germline, CDR1 is SNHLY and CDR2 is FYNNEI. The DNA for the CDR3 is TGTGCCAGCAGTGAACGTGTCAGGACAGGTGTGCAGCCCCAGCATTTT. This sequence encodes CASSERVRTGVQPQHF.

This chain links TRBV29-1 with TRBJ1-2; weak D call: TRBD1 (6 bases). V lost 7 bases and J lost 3, with 12 bases in between. The CDR3 spans 12 residues. Germline-derived CDR1 and CDR2 are SQVTM and ANQGSEA. CDR3 protein: CSAQTGDYGYTF. In DNA form, the CDR3 reads TGCAGCGCCCAGACAGGAGACTATGGCTACACCTTC. Full variable domain (rest looked up from reference TRBV29-1 and TRBJ1-2): SAVISQKPSRDICQRGTSLTIQCQVDSQVTMMFWYRQQPGQSLTLIATANQGSEATYESGFVIDKFPISRPNLTFSTLTVSNMSPEDSSIYLCSAQTGDYGYTFGSGTRLTVV.

V gene TRBV30 combines with J gene TRBJ1-6; tentatively, D is TRBD1 (5 bases). Deletions cut 3 bases from V and 0 bases from J, with 12 bases between. CDR1 is GTSNPN, CDR2 SVGIG, per germline (reference sequence). The length of the CDR3 is 16 residues. CDR3 DNA: TGTGCCTGGAGCCGGCGGGGGAGCTCCTATAATTCACCCCTCCACTTT. The encoded protein is CAWSRRGSSYNSPLHF.

On this clone: One junction end does not reproduce the germline sequence, and a read error may be involved. V gene TRBV4-1 combines with J gene TRBJ2-6, with D perhaps TRBD2 (6 bases). The CDR3 runs 16 residues. CDR1 is MGHRA and CDR2 is YSYEKL in the germline V gene. CDR3 protein: CASSQAGGRGANVLTF. The CDR3 bases are TGCGCCAGCAGTCAAGCCGGAGGGAGAGGGGCCAACGTCCTGACTTTC.

This clone was seen more than once but under ten times. CDR3 region: CASSLSGLDEQFF. The CDR3 DNA sequence: TGCGCCAGCAGCTTGTCAGGGTTGGATGAGCAGTTCTTC. The chain joins TRBV5-1 to TRBJ2-1; D might be TRBD1 (5 bases). CDR3 length: 13 residues. Looked up from germline, CDR1 is SGHRS and CDR2 is YFSETQ. The germline V and J ends were trimmed by 1 base and 8 bases, with 10 bases remaining between them. Full variable domain (outside the CDR3, taken from reference TRBV5-1 and TRBJ2-1): KAGVTQTPRYLIKTRGQQVTLSCSPISGHRSVSWYQQTPGQGLQFLFEYFSETQRNKGNFPGRFSGRQFSNSRSEMNVSTLELGDSALYLCASSLSGLDEQFFGPGTRLTVL.

The chain combines TRBV18 with TRBJ1-3; a weak D match, TRBD1 (6 bases). Trimming cost V 6 bases and J 0 bases, with 15 bases left between them. Germline CDR1 KGHSH, CDR2 LQKENI. The CDR3 length is 16 residues. The CDR3 region is CASSPQTGHSGNTIYF. As DNA, the CDR3 is TGTGCCAGCTCGCCCCAGACAGGACACTCTGGAAACACCATATATTTT.

This chain connects TRBV5-6 to TRBJ2-3, with TRBD1 matching 8 bases. V gave up 0 bases and J gave up 6 bases; unmatched junction bases: 6. The CDR3 runs to 15 residues. CDR1 is SGHDT and CDR2 is YYEEEE in the germline V gene. CDR3 loop: CASSLGTGSGDTQYF. As DNA, the CDR3 is TGTGCCAGCAGCTTGGGGACAGGGTCAGGGGATACGCAGTATTTT.

This chain links TRBV4-3 with TRBJ2-1; D possibly corresponds to TRBD1 (6 bases). The CDR3 has 13 amino acids. Germline V gene sequence: CDR1 LGHNA, CDR2 YSLEER. Between the trimmed V and J ends, which lost 1 base and 8 bases, there was a span of 9 bases. The CDR3 loop is CASSQVGGDEQFF. The DNA of the CDR3 is TGCGCCAGCAGCCAAGTAGGGGGAGATGAGCAGTTCTTC.

The V and J genes are TRBV5-1 and TRBJ2-5; a possible D gene is TRBD1 (6 bases). The end of the DNA fits TRBJ2-7 better, so the J call may be wrong. The CDR3 is 16 residues long. Germline CDR1 reads SGHRS; CDR2 reads YFSETQ. The CDR3 region has the DNA TGCGCCAGCAGCCTGGACCCAGGGGCCTCCGCCTACGAGCAGTACTTC. Protein product: CASSLDPGASAYEQYF.

The CDR3 coding sequence is TGTGCCAGCAGTTACGAAGGCAGGATGAACACTGAAGCTTTCTTT. Amino acid sequence: CASSYEGRMNTEAFF. This sequence joins TRBV6-5 and TRBJ1-1; D is undetermined. The V end was cut by 2 bases, the J end by 0 bases, with 10 bases between. The CDR3 is made up of 15 amino acids. CDR1 MNHEY and CDR2 SVGAGI come from the germline V gene.

The V and J genes are TRBV11-1 and TRBJ1-2; 7 bases align to TRBD1. V was pared by 5 bases and J by 6 bases, with 9 bases of the junction left unmatched. The CDR3 runs to 14 residues. CDR1 is SGHAT and CDR2 is FQDESV in the germline V gene (reference sequence). CDR3 residues: CASSQTGRNDGYTF. CDR3 DNA: TGTGCCAGCAGCCAGACAGGGAGAAATGATGGCTACACCTTC. The variable domain in full, completed from reference TRBV11-1 and TRBJ1-2, reads EAEVAQSPRYKITEKSQAVAFWCDPISGHATLYWYRQILGQGPELLVQFQDESVVDDSQLPKDRFSAERLKGVDSTLKIQPAELGDSAMYLCASSQTGRNDGYTFGSGTRLTVV.

CDR3 residues: CATTGPTGETQYF. For the CDR3, the DNA is TGTGCCACCACAGGTCCGACAGGGGAGACCCAGTACTTC. The chain uses TRBV28 and TRBJ2-5, with 7 bases matching TRBD1. The germline gives CDR1 MDHEN, CDR2 SYDVKM. V was pared by 10 bases and J by 5 bases, with 10 bases of the junction left unmatched. There are 13 residues in the CDR3.

The V call is TRBV28, the J call TRBJ1-1, with TRBD1 as a possible D gene (6 bases). Looked up from germline, CDR1 is MDHEN and CDR2 is SYDVKM. V was shortened by 6 bases and J by 2 bases, with 19 bases between the two germline ends. This CDR3 contains 16 residues. The CDR3, as DNA: TGTGCCAGCAGACCGACCTTGGGACAAATAAACACTGAAGCTTTCTTT. This sequence encodes CASRPTLGQINTEAFF. Drawing the rest from reference TRBV28 and TRBJ1-1, the complete variable domain is DVKVTQSSRYLVKRTGEKVFLECVQDMDHENMFWYRQDPGLGLRLIYFSYDVKMKEKGDIPEGYSVSREKKERFSLILESASTNQTSMYLCASRPTLGQINTEAFFGQGTRLTVV.

This clone was observed a handful of times. This rearrangement joins TRBV5-6 to TRBJ1-1, with 8 bases matching TRBD1. Germline CDR1 and CDR2: SGHDT and YYEEEE. J was trimmed by 11 bases and V by 1 base; bases with no gene match: 1. The CDR3 loop spans 11 amino acids. Written as DNA, the CDR3 is TGTGCCAGCAGCTTGAGGGACAGGGCTTTCTTT. Translated, it gives CASSLRDRAFF.

The chain recombines TRBV28 with TRBJ1-5; perhaps TRBD1 as D (5 bases). From germline, CDR1 is MDHEN and CDR2 SYDVKM. The V gene lost 3 bases and the J gene lost 11 bases, with 8 bases spanning the gap. The CDR3 has 11 residues. The CDR3 here is CASSLEGSQHF. The CDR3 DNA is TGTGCCAGCAGTTTGGAGGGGTCCCAGCATTTT.

The chain recombines TRBV5-4 with TRBJ2-7; 9 nucleotides align to TRBD1. Germline loops: CDR1 SGHNT, CDR2 YYREEE (reference sequence). Germline trimming cut 4 bases from V and 2 bases from J; bases unmatched to any gene: 7. This CDR3 has 15 amino acids. In DNA, the CDR3 is TGTGCCAGCAGCGCGGCACAGGGGGCTACCTACGAGCAGTACTTC. It translates to CASSAAQGATYEQYF.

The chain is built from TRBV28 and TRBJ2-5; no firm D call. This CDR3 has 14 residues. The ends were cut back, 2 bases at V and 4 bases at J, with 11 bases in the middle. From germline, CDR1 is MDHEN and CDR2 SYDVKM. CDR3 sequence (DNA): TGTGCCAGCAGTTTACTGTCAGTTTCAGAGACCCAGTACTTC. Its translation is CASSLLSVSETQYF.

The J gene is TRBJ1-6, the V gene TRBV7-2; weak D call: TRBD1 (5 bases). V lost 4 bases, J lost 10 bases, and 17 bases lay in between. Looked up from germline, CDR1 is SGHTA and CDR2 is FQGNSA. CDR3 size: 15 residues. The CDR3 region is CASSSDPGLRSPLHF. The DNA for the CDR3 is TGTGCCAGCAGCTCCGATCCAGGGTTGAGATCACCCCTCCACTTT. Full variable domain (missing parts from reference TRBV7-2 and TRBJ1-6): GAGVSQSPSNKVTEKGKDVELRCDPISGHTALYWYRQSLGQGLEFLIYFQGNSAPDKSGLPSDRFSAERTGGSVSTLTIQRTQQEDSAVYLCASSSDPGLRSPLHFGNGTRLTVT.

The J gene is TRBJ1-1, the V gene TRBV5-4, with 7 bases identical to TRBD1. Losses at the gene ends were 6 bases for V and 1 base for J; bases not matched to a gene: 9. This CDR3 has 15 residues. The germline V gene has CDR1 SGHNT and CDR2 YYREEE (reference sequence). CDR3: CASNAGGKGNTEAFF. The CDR3 DNA is TGTGCCAGCAACGCAGGGGGTAAAGGGAACACTGAAGCTTTCTTT. Full variable domain (remainder filled in from reference TRBV5-4 and TRBJ1-1): ETGVTQSPTHLIKTRGQQVTLRCSSQSGHNTVSWYQQALGQGPQFIFQYYREEENGRGNFPPRFSGLQFPNYSSELNVNALELDDSALYLCASNAGGKGNTEAFFGQGTRLTVV.

The chain couples TRBV5-6 to TRBJ1-1; 10 nucleotides align to TRBD1. The germline gives CDR1 SGHDT, CDR2 YYEEEE. Unmatched junction bases numbered 15, after V lost 6 bases and J lost 4 bases. The CDR3 covers 17 residues. The CDR3 region is CASTPIHRQGASTEAFF. CDR3 DNA sequence: TGTGCCAGCACCCCAATCCACCGACAGGGGGCCAGCACTGAAGCTTTCTTT. Supplemented by reference TRBV5-6 and TRBJ1-1, the full variable domain reads DAGVTQSPTHLIKTRGQQVTLRCSPKSGHDTVSWYQQALGQGPQFIFQYYEEEERQRGNFPDRFSGHQFPNYSSELNVNALLLGDSALYLCASTPIHRQGASTEAFFGQGTRLTVV.

This clone was seen once. This rearrangement joins TRBV28 to TRBJ1-1; D possibly corresponds to TRBD1 (6 bases). This CDR3 is built from 14 residues. Germline V gene data show CDR1 as MDHEN and CDR2 as SYDVKM. V was pared by 1 base and J by 4 bases, with 10 bases between. The CDR3 region has the DNA TGTGCCAGCAGTTTATACGGCAGGGGCACTGAAGCTTTCTTT. This gives the protein CASSLYGRGTEAFF.